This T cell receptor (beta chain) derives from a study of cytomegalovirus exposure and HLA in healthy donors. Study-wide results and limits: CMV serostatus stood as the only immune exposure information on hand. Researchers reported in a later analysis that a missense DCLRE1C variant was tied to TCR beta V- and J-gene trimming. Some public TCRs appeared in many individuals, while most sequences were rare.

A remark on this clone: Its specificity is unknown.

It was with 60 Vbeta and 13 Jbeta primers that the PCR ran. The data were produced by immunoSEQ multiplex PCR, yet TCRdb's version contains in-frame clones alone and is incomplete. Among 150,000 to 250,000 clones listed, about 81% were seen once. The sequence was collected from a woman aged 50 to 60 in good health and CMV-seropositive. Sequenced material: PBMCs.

The DNA for the CDR3 is TGCGCCAGCAGCACCCGACAGTCGGATACGCAGTATTTT. Translation gives CASSTRQSDTQYF. The rearrangement joins TRBV5-1 to TRBJ2-3; D is possibly TRBD1 (5 bases). The CDR3 has 13 residues. Germline-derived CDR1 and CDR2 are SGHRS and YFSETQ. Trimming left V 4 bases short and J 6 bases short, with 12 bases between.